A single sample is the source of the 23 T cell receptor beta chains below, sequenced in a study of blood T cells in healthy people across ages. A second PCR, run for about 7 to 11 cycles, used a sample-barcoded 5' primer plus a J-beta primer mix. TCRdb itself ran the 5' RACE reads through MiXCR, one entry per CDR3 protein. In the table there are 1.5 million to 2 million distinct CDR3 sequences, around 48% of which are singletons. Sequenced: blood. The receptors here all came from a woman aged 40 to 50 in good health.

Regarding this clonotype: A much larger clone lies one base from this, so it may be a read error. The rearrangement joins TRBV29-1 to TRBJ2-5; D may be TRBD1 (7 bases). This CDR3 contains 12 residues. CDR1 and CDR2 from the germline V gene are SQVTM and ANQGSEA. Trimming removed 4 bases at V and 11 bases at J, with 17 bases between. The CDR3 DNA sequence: TGCAGCGTTGCCAGGGGGGACAATGAGCAGTACTTC. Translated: CSVARGDNEQYF.

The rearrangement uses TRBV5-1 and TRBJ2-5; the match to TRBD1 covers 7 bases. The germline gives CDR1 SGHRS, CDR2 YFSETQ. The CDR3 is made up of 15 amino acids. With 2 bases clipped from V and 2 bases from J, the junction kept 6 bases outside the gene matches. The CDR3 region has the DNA TGCGCCAGCAGCTTTAGGACAGGCATACAAGAGACCCAGTACTTC. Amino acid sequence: CASSFRTGIQETQYF. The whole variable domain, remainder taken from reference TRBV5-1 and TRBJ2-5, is KAGVTQTPRYLIKTRGQQVTLSCSPISGHRSVSWYQQTPGQGLQFLFEYFSETQRNKGNFPGRFSGRQFSNSRSEMNVSTLELGDSALYLCASSFRTGIQETQYFGPGTRLLVL.

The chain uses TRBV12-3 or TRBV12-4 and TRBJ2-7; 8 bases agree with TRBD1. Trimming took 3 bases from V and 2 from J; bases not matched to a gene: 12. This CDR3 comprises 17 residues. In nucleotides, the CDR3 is TGTGCCAGCAGTTTCGACATCCCCGACAGGGGCGCCTACGAGCAGTACTTC. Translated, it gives CASSFDIPDRGAYEQYF.

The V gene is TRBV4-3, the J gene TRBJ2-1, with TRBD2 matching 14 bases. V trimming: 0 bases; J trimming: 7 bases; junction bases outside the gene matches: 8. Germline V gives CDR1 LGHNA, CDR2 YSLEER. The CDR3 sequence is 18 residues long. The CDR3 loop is CASSQDLTSGGALNEQFF. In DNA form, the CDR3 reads TGCGCCAGCAGCCAAGATCTGACTAGCGGGGGGGCCCTGAATGAGCAGTTCTTC.

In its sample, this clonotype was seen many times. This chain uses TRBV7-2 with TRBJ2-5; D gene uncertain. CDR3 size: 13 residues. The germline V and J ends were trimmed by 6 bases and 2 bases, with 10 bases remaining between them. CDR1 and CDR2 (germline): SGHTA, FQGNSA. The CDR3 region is CASSPDTQETQYF. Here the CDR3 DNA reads TGTGCCAGCAGTCCCGACACACAAGAGACCCAGTACTTC.

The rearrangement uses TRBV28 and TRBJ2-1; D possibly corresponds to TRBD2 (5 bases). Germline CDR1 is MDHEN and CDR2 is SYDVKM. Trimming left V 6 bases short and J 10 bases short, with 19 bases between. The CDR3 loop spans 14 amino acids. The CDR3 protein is CASRVANPSWEQFF. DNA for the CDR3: TGTGCCAGCAGAGTAGCGAACCCCTCTTGGGAGCAGTTCTTC.

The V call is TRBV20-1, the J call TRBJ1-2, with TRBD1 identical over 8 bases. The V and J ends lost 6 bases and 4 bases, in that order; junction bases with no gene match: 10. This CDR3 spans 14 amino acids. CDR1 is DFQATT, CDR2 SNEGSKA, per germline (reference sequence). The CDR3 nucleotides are TGCAGTGCCCGTACGGACAGGGCAATCTATGGCTACACCTTC. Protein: CSARTDRAIYGYTF.

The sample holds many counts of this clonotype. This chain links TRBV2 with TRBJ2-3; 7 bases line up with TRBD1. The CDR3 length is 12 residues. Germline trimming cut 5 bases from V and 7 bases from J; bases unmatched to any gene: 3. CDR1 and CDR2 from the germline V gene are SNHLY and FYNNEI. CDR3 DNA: TGTGCCAGCAGTCAGGACAGGTATACGCAGTATTTT. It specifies CASSQDRYTQYF.

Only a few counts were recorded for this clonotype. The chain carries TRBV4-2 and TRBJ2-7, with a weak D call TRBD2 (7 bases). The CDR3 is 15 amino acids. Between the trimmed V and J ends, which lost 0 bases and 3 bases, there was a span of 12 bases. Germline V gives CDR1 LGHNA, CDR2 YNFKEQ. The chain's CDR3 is CASSQDGGGLYEQYF. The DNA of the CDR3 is TGTGCCAGCAGCCAAGATGGCGGGGGCCTCTACGAGCAGTACTTC.

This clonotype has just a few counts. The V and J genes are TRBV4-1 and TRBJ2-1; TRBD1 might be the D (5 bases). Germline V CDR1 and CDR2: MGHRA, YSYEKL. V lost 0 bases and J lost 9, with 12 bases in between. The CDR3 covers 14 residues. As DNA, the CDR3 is TGCGCCAGCAGCCAAGATCCGACAGCCACTGAGCAGTTCTTC. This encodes CASSQDPTATEQFF.

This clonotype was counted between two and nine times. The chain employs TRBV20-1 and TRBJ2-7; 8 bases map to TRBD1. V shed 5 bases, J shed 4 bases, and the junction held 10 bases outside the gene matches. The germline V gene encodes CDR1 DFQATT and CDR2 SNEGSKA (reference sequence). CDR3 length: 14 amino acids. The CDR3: CSAGRDRRDYEQYF. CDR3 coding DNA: TGCAGTGCTGGCCGGGACAGGCGAGATTACGAGCAGTACTTC.

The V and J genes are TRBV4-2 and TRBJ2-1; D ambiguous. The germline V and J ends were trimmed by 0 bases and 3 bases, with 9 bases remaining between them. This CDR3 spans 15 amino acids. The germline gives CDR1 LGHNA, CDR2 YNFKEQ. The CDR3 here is CASSQDTPNYNEQFF. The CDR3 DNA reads TGTGCCAGCAGCCAAGACACCCCCAACTACAATGAGCAGTTCTTC.

CDR3: CASSLLQGGEQFF. The CDR3 nucleotides read TGTGCCAGCAGTTTACTACAGGGGGGTGAGCAGTTCTTC. The chain recombines TRBV27 with TRBJ2-1; TRBD1 matches 8 bases. The CDR3 extends over 13 amino acids. Germline V gene lookup returns CDR1 MNHEY and CDR2 SMNVEV (reference sequence). The V gene end was trimmed by 2 bases and the J gene end by 9 bases; junction bases not matched to a gene: 3.

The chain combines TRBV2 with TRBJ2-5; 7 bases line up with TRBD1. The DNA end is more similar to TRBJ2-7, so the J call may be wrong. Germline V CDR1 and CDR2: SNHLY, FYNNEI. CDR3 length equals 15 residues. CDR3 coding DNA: TGTGCCAGCAGTGAACGGTCGACAGGGCGACACGAGCAGTACTTC. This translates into CASSERSTGRHEQYF.

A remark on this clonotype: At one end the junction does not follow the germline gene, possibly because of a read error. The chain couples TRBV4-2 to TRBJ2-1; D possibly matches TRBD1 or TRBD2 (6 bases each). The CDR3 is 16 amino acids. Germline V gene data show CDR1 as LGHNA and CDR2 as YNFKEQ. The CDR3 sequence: CASSQEGGLSYNEQFF. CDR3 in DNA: TGTGCTAGCAGCCAAGAAGGGGGGCTATCCTACAATGAGCAGTTCTTC.

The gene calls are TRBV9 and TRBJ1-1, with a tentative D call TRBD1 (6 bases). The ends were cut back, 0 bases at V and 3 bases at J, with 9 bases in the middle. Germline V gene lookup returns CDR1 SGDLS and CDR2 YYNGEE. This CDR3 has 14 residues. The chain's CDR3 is CASSVGNRDTEAFF. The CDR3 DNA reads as TGTGCCAGCAGCGTAGGGAACAGGGACACTGAAGCTTTCTTT.

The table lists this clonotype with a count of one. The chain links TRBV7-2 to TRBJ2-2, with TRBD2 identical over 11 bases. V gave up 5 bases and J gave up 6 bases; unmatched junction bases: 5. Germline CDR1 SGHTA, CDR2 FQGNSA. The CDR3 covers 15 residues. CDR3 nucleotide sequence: TGTGCCAGCAGCGATCTAGCGGGGGGACCCGGGGAGCTGTTTTTT. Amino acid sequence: CASSDLAGGPGELFF.

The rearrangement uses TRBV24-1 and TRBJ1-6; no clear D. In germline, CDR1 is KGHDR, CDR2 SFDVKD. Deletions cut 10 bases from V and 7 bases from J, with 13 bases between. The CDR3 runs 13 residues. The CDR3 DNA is TGTGCCACTGTATATGACCTGAATTCACCCCTCCACTTT. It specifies CATVYDLNSPLHF.

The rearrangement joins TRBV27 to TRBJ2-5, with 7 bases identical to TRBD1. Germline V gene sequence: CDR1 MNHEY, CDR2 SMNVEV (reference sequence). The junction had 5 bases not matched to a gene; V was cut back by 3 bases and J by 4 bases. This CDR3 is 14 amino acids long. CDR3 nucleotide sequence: TGTGCCAGCAGTTTTGAAGGGGGCGCAGAGACCCAGTACTTC. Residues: CASSFEGGAETQYF.

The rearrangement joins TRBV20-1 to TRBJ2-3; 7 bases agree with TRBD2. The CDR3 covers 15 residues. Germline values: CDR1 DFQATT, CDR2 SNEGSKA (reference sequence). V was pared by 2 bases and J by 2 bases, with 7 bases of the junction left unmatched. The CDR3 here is CSARNAAGNTDTQYF. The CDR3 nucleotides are TGCAGTGCTAGAAATGCAGCGGGGAACACAGATACGCAGTATTTT.

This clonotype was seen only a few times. DNA of the CDR3: TGCAGTGCTACCCCGGACAATTCCTACGAGCAGTACTTC. Its translation: CSATPDNSYEQYF. The chain has TRBV20-1 and TRBJ2-7; a possible D gene is TRBD1 (5 bases). The CDR3 contains 13 residues. Germline V lookup: CDR1 DFQATT, CDR2 SNEGSKA (reference sequence). V was pared by 4 bases and J by 1 base, with 11 bases between.

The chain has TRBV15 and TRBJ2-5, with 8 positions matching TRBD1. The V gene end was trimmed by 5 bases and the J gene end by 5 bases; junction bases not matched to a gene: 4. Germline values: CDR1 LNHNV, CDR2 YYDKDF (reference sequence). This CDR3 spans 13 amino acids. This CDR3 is CATSSTGEETQYF. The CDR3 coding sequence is TGTGCCACCAGCTCGACAGGGGAGGAGACCCAGTACTTC.

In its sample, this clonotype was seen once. CDR3 protein: CSVGTGKTQYF. For the CDR3, the DNA is TGCAGCGTCGGGACAGGGAAGACCCAGTACTTC. The chain combines TRBV29-1 with TRBJ2-5, with 9 bases that match TRBD1. Germline V gene sequence: CDR1 SQVTM, CDR2 ANQGSEA. V lost 6 bases and J lost 6; bases outside the gene matches: 2. CDR3 length: 11 amino acids.